This entry lists 16 T cell receptor beta chains sequenced from one sample in a study of T cell repertoires in cytomegalovirus infection. TCRdb passed the reads through MiXCR, listing each CDR3 protein once. This table holds 560,000 or so distinct CDR3 sequences, 16% found once. Input material: CD8+ T cells from PBMCs. Source of these receptors: a human donor in good health (CMV status not recorded). Some clones in this sample may be carry-over from other donors' samples.

This chain connects TRBV19 to TRBJ2-7; maybe TRBD2 (5 bases). This CDR3 region has 14 residues. CDR1 LNHDA and CDR2 SQIVND come from the germline V gene (reference sequence). V lost 3 bases, J lost 2 bases, and 11 bases lay in between. The CDR3 region is CASSISFGTYEQYF. In nucleotides, the CDR3 is TGTGCCAGTAGTATCTCGTTCGGGACCTACGAGCAGTACTTC.

This clonotype was counted at least ten times. The chain joins TRBV6-6 to TRBJ2-7, with 8 bases that match TRBD1. Germline V gene data show CDR1 as MNHNY and CDR2 as SVGAGI (reference sequence). CDR3 length: 16 residues. V lost 6 bases, J lost 0 bases, and 10 bases stayed unmatched. CDR3 region: CASSAGTGFSSYEQYF. For the CDR3, the DNA is TGTGCCAGCAGCGCCGGGACAGGCTTTAGCTCCTACGAGCAGTACTTC.

The chain combines TRBV27 with TRBJ1-2; weak D call: TRBD1 (6 bases). The CDR3 runs 15 residues. Per germline, CDR1 MNHEY and CDR2 SMNVEV (reference sequence). Trimming left V 0 bases short and J 5 bases short, with 13 bases between. Written as DNA, the CDR3 is TGTGCCAGCAGTTTATCGGTAGGGGGAGGGTATGGCTACACCTTC. Protein product: CASSLSVGGGYGYTF.

The chain couples TRBV9 to TRBJ1-5; D might be TRBD1 (6 bases). The V gene's germline CDR1 is SGDLS and CDR2 YYNGEE. The V and J ends lost 5 bases and 1 base respectively, with 19 bases between them. The CDR3 loop spans 17 amino acids. The CDR3: CASSGGGEGRSNQPQHF. The CDR3 region has the DNA TGTGCCAGCAGTGGAGGGGGGGAGGGTCGGAGCAATCAGCCCCAGCATTTT.

The CDR3 here is CASSLVQGGPNEKLFF. Written as DNA, the CDR3 is TGTGCCAGCAGTTTGGTGCAGGGGGGGCCGAATGAAAAACTGTTTTTT. The genes are TRBV12-3 or TRBV12-4 and TRBJ1-4; 7 positions match TRBD1. V dropped 3 bases and J dropped 5; count of bases not matched to a gene: 9. The CDR3 is made up of 16 amino acids.

Concerning this clonotype itself: This may be a read error, as it is one base from a much larger clone. Given the absence of the conserved phenylalanine or tryptophan at the CDR3 end, a read error is likely. This sequence joins TRBV7-4 and TRBJ2-1, with a tentative D call TRBD1 (5 bases). The V and J ends lost 5 bases and 1 base respectively, with 15 bases between them. CDR3 length: 16 amino acids. Germline V gene data show CDR1 as SGHVT and CDR2 as SQSDAQ. CDR3 in amino acids: CASSPAGAASYNEQFL. The CDR3 bases are TGTGCCAGCAGCCCGGCTGGGGCGGCTTCCTACAATGAGCAGTTCTTA.

The chain joins TRBV24-1 to TRBJ2-3; weak D call: TRBD2 (5 bases). Trimming stripped 4 bases from V and 3 bases from J, with 10 bases between. The CDR3 is 14 residues long. Germline values: CDR1 KGHDR, CDR2 SFDVKD. The CDR3, as DNA: TGTGCCACCAGTGACACGGGATCAACAGATACGCAGTATTTT. This codes for CATSDTGSTDTQYF.

This clonotype was seen just once. The chain uses TRBV29-1 and TRBJ1-1; weak D call: TRBD1 (6 bases). Trimming shortened V by 6 bases and J by 6 bases, and 14 bases separated the two germline ends. Germline CDR1 SQVTM, CDR2 ANQGSEA. CDR3 length equals 12 residues. The CDR3 bases are TGCAGCGTGGGGGCCGTAAGGGCTGAAGCTTTCTTT. Translation: CSVGAVRAEAFF.

Many counts were recorded for this clonotype. The chain is built from TRBV7-8 and TRBJ2-2; 8 nucleotides match TRBD2. V shed 7 bases, J shed 4 bases, and the junction held 5 bases outside the gene matches. CDR1 is SGHVS and CDR2 is FQNEAQ in the germline V gene. The CDR3 is 14 residues long. CDR3 sequence reads: CASNPAGATGELFF. The CDR3 nucleotides are TGTGCCAGCAACCCAGCGGGAGCCACCGGGGAGCTGTTTTTT.

This clonotype was seen at least ten times. In DNA, the CDR3 is TGTGCCAGCAGCCCCATGGTGGGGGGCTTGGGGACAGATACGCAGTATTTT. It is translated as CASSPMVGGLGTDTQYF. This rearrangement joins TRBV7-3 to TRBJ2-3, with D perhaps assigned TRBD1 or TRBD2 (6 bases each). The CDR3 consists of 17 residues. Germline CDR1 reads SGHTA; CDR2 reads FQGTGA. Trimming stripped 5 bases from V and 3 bases from J, with 21 bases between. Based on the CDR3 plus reference TRBV7-3 and TRBJ2-3, the full variable domain is GAGVSQTPSNKVTEKGKYVELRCDPISGHTALYWYRQSLGQGPEFLIYFQGTGAADDSGLPNDRFFAVRPEGSVSTLKIQRTERGDSAVYLCASSPMVGGLGTDTQYFGPGTRLTVL.

This clonotype was detected ten times or more. This sequence joins TRBV27 and TRBJ2-5; D gene ambiguous. The CDR3 sequence is 12 residues long. The ends were cut back, 6 bases at V and 2 bases at J, with 7 bases in the middle. From germline, CDR1 is MNHEY and CDR2 SMNVEV (reference sequence). The CDR3 DNA reads TGTGCCAGCAGCTCGCCTCAAGAGACCCAGTACTTC. It is translated as CASSSPQETQYF.

The chain couples TRBV28 to TRBJ2-7, with D possibly matching TRBD2 (5 bases). The CDR3 is 15 residues long. V gave up 7 bases and J gave up 0 bases, with 16 bases separating them. From germline, CDR1 is MDHEN and CDR2 SYDVKM. The DNA for the CDR3 is TGTGCCAGCACCTCCCGAGGGCAGGTCTCCTACGAGCAGTACTTC. Protein: CASTSRGQVSYEQYF.

The chain is built from TRBV20-1 and TRBJ1-2, with D maybe TRBD1 (5 bases). The CDR3 is made up of 13 amino acids. The V gene lost 6 bases and the J gene lost 7 bases, with 18 bases spanning the gap. The germline V gene has CDR1 DFQATT and CDR2 SNEGSKA (reference sequence). The CDR3 region has the DNA TGCAGTGCCCGATGGGCGGGGGAACGTGGCTACACCTTC. This translates into CSARWAGERGYTF.

This clonotype was detected ten times or more. The rearrangement uses TRBV7-6 and TRBJ2-3, with 9 bases aligning to TRBD2. V shed 1 base and J 5 bases; nucleotides not matched to a gene: 7. Germline V gene lookup returns CDR1 SGHVS and CDR2 FNYEAQ. This CDR3 spans 16 amino acids. CDR3: CASSLDGGGARDTQYF. For the CDR3, the DNA is TGTGCCAGCAGCTTAGATGGCGGGGGGGCCAGAGATACGCAGTATTTT.

The table lists this clonotype with a few counts. The rearrangement uses TRBV4-2 and TRBJ2-4; tentatively, D is TRBD2 (5 bases). CDR1 and CDR2 from the germline V gene are LGHNA and YNFKEQ. The CDR3 has 16 residues. The V and J ends lost 6 bases and 5 bases respectively, with 20 bases between them. CDR3 in amino acids: CASSPEGEGLQNIQYF. CDR3 nucleotides: TGTGCCAGCAGTCCCGAAGGAGAGGGATTGCAAAACATTCAGTACTTC.

The V call is TRBV5-4, the J call TRBJ2-5, with no clear D. The CDR3 has 15 residues. CDR1 SGHNT and CDR2 YYREEE come from the germline V gene (reference sequence). The germline V and J ends were trimmed by 0 bases and 4 bases, with 13 bases remaining between them. This CDR3 reads CASSLDVGSPETQYF. For the CDR3, the DNA is TGTGCCAGCAGCTTGGATGTAGGGTCCCCAGAGACCCAGTACTTC.